The clone carrying this TCR beta chain was counted only a few times. These data are taken from a study of blood T cell repertoires in COVID-19. TCRdb keeps only in-frame clones here, not all; method: immunoSEQ multiplex PCR. The sample shows some 26,000 clones, about 84% of them seen only once. CDR1 and CDR2 (germline): SGDLS, YYNGEE. V lost 3 bases to trimming and J lost 5 bases; unmatched junction nucleotides: 5. The CDR3 extends over 14 amino acids. The material sequenced was peripheral blood. The V gene is TRBV9, the J gene TRBJ2-7; 10 bases align to TRBD1. This receptor was taken from a middle-aged man with active or convalescent COVID-19. The CDR3 reads CASSGRQGAHEQYF. CDR3 DNA sequence: TGTGCCAGCAGCGGGAGACAGGGGGCCCACGAGCAGTACTTC.